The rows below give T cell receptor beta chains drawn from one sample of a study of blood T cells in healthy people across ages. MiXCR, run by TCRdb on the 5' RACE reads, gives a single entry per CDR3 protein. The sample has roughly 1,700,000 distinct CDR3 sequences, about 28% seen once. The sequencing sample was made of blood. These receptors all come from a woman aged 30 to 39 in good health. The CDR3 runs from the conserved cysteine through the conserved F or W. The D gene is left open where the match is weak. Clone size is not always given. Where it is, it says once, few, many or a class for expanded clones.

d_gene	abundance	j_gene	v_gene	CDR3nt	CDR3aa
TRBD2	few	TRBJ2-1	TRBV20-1	TGCAGTGCTAGAGACTACCTAGCGGGGGGGTACAATGAGCAGTTCTTC	CSARDYLAGGYNEQFF
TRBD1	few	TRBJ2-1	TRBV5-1	TGCGCCAGCAGCGGGGGACAGGGGAGTGAGCAGTTCTTC	CASSGGQGSEQFF
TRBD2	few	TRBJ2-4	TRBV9	TGTGCCAGCAGCACGGGGGGAATTGAGTACTTC	CASSTGGIEYF
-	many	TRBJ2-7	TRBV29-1	TGCAGCGTTCCCAACCCCCTAGACGAGCAGTACTTC	CSVPNPLDEQYF
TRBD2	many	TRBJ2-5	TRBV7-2	TGTGCCAGCAGCAGGGGACTAGCGGAAGAGACCCAGTACTTC	CASSRGLAEETQYF
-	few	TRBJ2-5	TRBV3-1	TGTGCCAGTACTAGCATCGAGACCCAGTACTTC	CASTSIETQYF
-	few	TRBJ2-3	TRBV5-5	TGTGCCAGCAGCCCGCCCCCGGAGTCCGCAGCAGATACGCAGTATTTT	CASSPPPESAADTQYF
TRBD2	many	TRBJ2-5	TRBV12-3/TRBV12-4	TGTGCCAGCAGTCCTAGCGGGGACCAAGATGAGACCCAGTACTTC	CASSPSGDQDETQYF
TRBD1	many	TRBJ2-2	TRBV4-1	TGCGCCAGCAGCCCCGGGACAGGGGACACCGGGGAGCTGTTTTTT	CASSPGTGDTGELFF
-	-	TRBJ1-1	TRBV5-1	TGCGCCAGCAGCTGGGACGGTTCGAACACTGAAGCTTTCTTT	CASSWDGSNTEAFF
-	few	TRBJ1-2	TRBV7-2	TGTGCCAGCAGCCCCCAGGCGCTGGCGGGCTACACCTTC	CASSPQALAGYTF
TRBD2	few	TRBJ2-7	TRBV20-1	TGCAGTGCTAAAACTAGCGGGGCTATAAGCTCCTACAATGAGCAGTACTTC	CSAKTSGAISSYNEQYF
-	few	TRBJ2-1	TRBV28	TGTGCCAGCAGTCCTCCCGTTCCGCGGGAGCAGTTCTTC	CASSPPVPREQFF
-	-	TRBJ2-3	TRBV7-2	TGTGCCAGCAGCTTTACAGCTCTCACCACCCCAGATACGCAGTATTTT	CASSFTALTTPDTQYF
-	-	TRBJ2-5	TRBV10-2	TGCGCCAGCAGTGCCTTACGGGGCACTTCTTCGTACTTC	CASSALRGTSSYF
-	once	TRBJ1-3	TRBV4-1	TGCGCCAGCAGCCACTTGGGACCGAATATAATTGGAAACACCATATATTTT	CASSHLGPNIIGNTIYF
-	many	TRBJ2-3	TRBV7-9	TGTGCCAGCAGCTCGCGAACAAGCACAGATACGCAGTATTTT	CASSSRTSTDTQYF
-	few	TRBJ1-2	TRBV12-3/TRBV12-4	TGTGCCAGCAGTTTGATCAGGTTTGGCTACACCTTC	CASSLIRFGYTF
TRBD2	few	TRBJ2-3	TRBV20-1	TGCAGTGCTGACGGCGGACTAGCGGACACAGATACGCAGTATTTT	CSADGGLADTDTQYF
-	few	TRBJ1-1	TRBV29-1	TGCAGCGTTGTTTCCCCCTCCAGTAATGAAGCTTTCTTT	CSVVSPSSNEAFF
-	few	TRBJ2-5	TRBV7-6	TGTGCCAGCAGCTTAGTAGTGCTAGCTCCTCAGACCCAGTACTTC	CASSLVVLAPQTQYF
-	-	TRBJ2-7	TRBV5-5	TGTGCCAGCTGCTTGTTGCCCGGAGGTTCTGACTACGAGCAGTACTTC	CASCLLPGGSDYEQYF
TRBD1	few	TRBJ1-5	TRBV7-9	TGTGCCAGCAGCCGCGGGACAGGGGAAAAGCTTAATCAGCCCCAGCATTTT	CASSRGTGEKLNQPQHF
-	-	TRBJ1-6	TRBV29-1	TGCAGCGTTGAGGCCACCGGGGCCGATAATTCACCCCTCCACTTT	CSVEATGADNSPLHF
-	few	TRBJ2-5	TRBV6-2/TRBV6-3	TGTGCCAGCAGCCCCGCGGATGAGGGGAAGTACTTC	CASSPADEGKYF
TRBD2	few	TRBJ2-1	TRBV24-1	TGTGCCACCAGTGCTGGGCTAGGACTAGCGGGGGGGGCCGGTTACAATGAGCAGTTCTTC	CATSAGLGLAGGAGYNEQFF
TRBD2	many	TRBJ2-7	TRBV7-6	TGTGCCAGCAGCTTGGGGACTAGCGAATCCTACGAGCAGTACTTC	CASSLGTSESYEQYF
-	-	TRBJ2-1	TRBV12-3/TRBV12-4	TGTGCCAGCAGTTTGGAAACTAGCTTCACGAGCTCCTACAATGAGCAGTTCTTC	CASSLETSFTSSYNEQFF
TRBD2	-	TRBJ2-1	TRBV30	TGTGCCTGGAGCCTAGCGGACTACAATGAGCAGTTCTTC	CAWSLADYNEQFF
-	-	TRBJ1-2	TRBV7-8	TGTGCCAGCAGCTTAATCCGGGATAGCGGTGGCTACACCTTC	CASSLIRDSGGYTF
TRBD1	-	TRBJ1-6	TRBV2	TGTGCCAGCACCGGACAGGGTGACTCACCCCTCCACTTT	CASTGQGDSPLHF
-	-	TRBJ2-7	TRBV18	TGTGCCAGCTCACTCGCCCCGGGACGGCGGCCGGAGCAGTACTTC	CASSLAPGRRPEQYF
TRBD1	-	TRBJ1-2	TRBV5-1	TGCGCCAGCAGCCGTTCTTTCCCGGGACAGGGATATGGCTACACCTTC	CASSRSFPGQGYGYTF
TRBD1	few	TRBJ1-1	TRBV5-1	TGCGCCAGCAGCTGGACAGGGGTTCACACTGAAGCTTTCTTT	CASSWTGVHTEAFF
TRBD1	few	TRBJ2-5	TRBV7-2	TGTGCCAGCAGTATACAACAGGGGGCTCTAGAGGAGACCCAGTACTTC	CASSIQQGALEETQYF
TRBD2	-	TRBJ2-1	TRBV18	TGTGCCAGCTCACCACCTACATCGGGAGGATCCTACAATGAGCAGTTCTTC	CASSPPTSGGSYNEQFF
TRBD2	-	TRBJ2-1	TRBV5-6	TGTGCCAGCAGCCGGGGAGGGATCAGCTCCTACAATGAGCAGTTCTTC	CASSRGGISSYNEQFF
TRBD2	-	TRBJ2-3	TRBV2	TGTGCCAGCAGTGAAGTAGCGACTAGCGAAGATACGCAGTATTTT	CASSEVATSEDTQYF
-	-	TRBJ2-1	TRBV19	TGTGCCAGTAGTAGCCGGGACCCTGATGAGCAGTTCTTC	CASSSRDPDEQFF
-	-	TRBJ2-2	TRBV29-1	TGCAGCCACCGTGATGGGGGGGCCCACGGGGAGCTGTTTTTT	CSHRDGGAHGELFF
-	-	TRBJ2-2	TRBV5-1	TGCGCCAGCAGCTGGATGACAGGGAGGGATACCGGGGAGCTGTTTTTT	CASSWMTGRDTGELFF
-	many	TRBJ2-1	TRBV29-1	TGCAGCGCCCATTCTCGCGGGGCGAGTGAGCAGTTCTTC	CSAHSRGASEQFF
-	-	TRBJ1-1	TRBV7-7	TGTGCCACCTCCCACCCTATAGGGACTGAAGCTTTCTTT	CATSHPIGTEAFF
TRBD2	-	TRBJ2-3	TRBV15	TGTGCCACCAGCATAGCGTCGACTAGCGGCAGCACAGATACGCAGTATTTT	CATSIASTSGSTDTQYF
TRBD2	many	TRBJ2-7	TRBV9	TGTGCCAGCAGCGTAGTGGGACTAGCGGGAGTAGGCGAGCAGTACTTC	CASSVVGLAGVGEQYF
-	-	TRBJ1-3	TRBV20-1	TGCAGTGCTTTGTCCAGTACCCCTGGAAACACCATATATTTT	CSALSSTPGNTIYF
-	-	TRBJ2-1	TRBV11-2	TGTGCCAGCAGCCGAACCCATCGGAAAGGGGATGAGCAGTTCTTC	CASSRTHRKGDEQFF
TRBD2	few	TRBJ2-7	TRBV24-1	TGTGCCACCAGCGCGGGGACTAGCGCCTACGAGCAGTACTTC	CATSAGTSAYEQYF
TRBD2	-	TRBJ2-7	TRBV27	TGTGCCAGCAGTTCGGCGGGCGGGAGGGCCTACGAGCAGTACTTC	CASSSAGGRAYEQYF
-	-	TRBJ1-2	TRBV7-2	TGTGCCAGCAGCCCGCGCCGGGAAGCTAACTATGGCTACACCTTC	CASSPRREANYGYTF
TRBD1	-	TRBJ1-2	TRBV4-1	TGCGCCAGCAGCCAACCGGGACAGGGGCAAGGCTACACCTTC	CASSQPGQGQGYTF
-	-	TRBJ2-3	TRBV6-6	TGTGCCAGCAGAACTCCGAACACAGATACGCAGTATTTT	CASRTPNTDTQYF
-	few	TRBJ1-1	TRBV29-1	TGCAGCGCAAGAGGGTCTGAGGGACATGCAACTGAAGCTTTCTTT	CSARGSEGHATEAFF
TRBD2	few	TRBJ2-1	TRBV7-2	TGTGCCAGCAGCTTAGAGGGACTAGCGGGAGTCAGTGACAGACGGAATGAGCAGTTCTTC	CASSLEGLAGVSDRRNEQFF
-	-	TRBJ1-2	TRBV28	TGTGCCAGCAGTTCCCGAGGAAGGGGAGGCGGCTACACCTTC	CASSSRGRGGGYTF
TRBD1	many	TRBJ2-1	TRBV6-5	TGTGCCAACAGTCCGAGACAGGGGGCATATGATGAGCAGTTCTTC	CANSPRQGAYDEQFF
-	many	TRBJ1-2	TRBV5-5	TGTGCCAGCAGCCCCCCAGGGTCCTATGGCTACACCTTC	CASSPPGSYGYTF
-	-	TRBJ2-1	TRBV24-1	TGTGCCACCAGTGATTTGGGGACGAGGGGGTCGAATGAGCAGTTCTTC	CATSDLGTRGSNEQFF